Shown below are 21 T cell receptor beta chains from a single sample sequenced in a study of human T cells and chemical hapten exposure. Time point: pre-sensitization, week 0. The treatment denotes: therapeutic diphenylcyclopropenone sensitization with weekly scalp DPC. In TCRdb, the RACE reads were re-called with MiXCR into one record per CDR3 protein. Among around 330,000 distinct CDR3 sequences listed, 5.5% were seen once. Specimen: whole blood, collected in connection with sensitization to the hapten diphenylcyclopropenone (DPC). These TCRs come from a young woman with alopecia areata. Some clones in this sample may be carry-over from other donors' samples.

A few counts support this clonotype. V gene TRBV9 combines with J gene TRBJ2-1, with D tentatively TRBD2 (5 bases). Trimming took off 5 bases at V and 9 bases at J, with 24 bases between the two ends. This CDR3 is 16 amino acids long. Germline CDR1 reads SGDLS; CDR2 reads YYNGEE. CDR3 bases: TGTGCCAGCAGTCCCCCTTACCTAGCAGGTTCCGGTGAGCAGTTCTTC. It yields the protein CASSPPYLAGSGEQFF.

The table lists this clonotype with a few counts. The chain links TRBV5-1 to TRBJ1-2; D may be TRBD1 (5 bases). The germline CDR1 and CDR2 sequences are SGHRS and YFSETQ. V gave up 6 bases and J gave up 5 bases, with 14 bases separating them. The CDR3 extends over 13 amino acids. The CDR3 region has the DNA TGCGCCAGCAACCAGGGCCAACTATATGGCTACACCTTC. This encodes CASNQGQLYGYTF.

The chain is built from TRBV29-1 and TRBJ2-7, with 7 positions matching TRBD1. Germline V gene lookup returns CDR1 SQVTM and CDR2 ANQGSEA. Trimming cost V 6 bases and J 3 bases; bases outside gene matches: 8. The CDR3 has 13 residues. CDR3 bases: TGCAGCGTCTGGGGCCGGGACAGCTACGAGCAGTACTTC. It is translated as CSVWGRDSYEQYF.

This clonotype has ten or more counts. The chain is built from TRBV6-2 or TRBV6-3 and TRBJ1-2; D may be TRBD1 (6 bases). The germline V and J ends were trimmed by 6 bases and 10 bases, with 18 bases remaining between them. The CDR3 contains 13 residues. Germline CDR1 reads MNHEY; CDR2 reads SVGEGT. The CDR3 nucleotides read TGTGCCAGCAGCCGTATGTACAGGGAGGTCTACACCTTC. It codes for CASSRMYREVYTF.

This clonotype was seen ten or more times. The V and J genes are TRBV20-1 and TRBJ1-3; D is ambiguous. V was shortened by 6 bases and J by 2 bases, with 14 bases between the two germline ends. Germline-derived CDR1 and CDR2 are DFQATT and SNEGSKA (reference sequence). The length of the CDR3 is 14 residues. The CDR3 coding sequence is TGCAGTGCCTTGCGGGGAGAAGCTGGAAACACCATATATTTT. Its translation is CSALRGEAGNTIYF.

This clonotype was detected ten times or more. The V and J genes are TRBV27 and TRBJ2-2; D gene ambiguous. Germline V gives CDR1 MNHEY, CDR2 SMNVEV (reference sequence). The CDR3 has 15 residues. Between the trimmed V and J ends, which lost 1 base and 2 bases, there was a span of 8 bases. Here the CDR3 DNA reads TGTGCCAGCAGTTTATTGGCACTAAACACCGGGGAGCTGTTTTTT. It translates to CASSLLALNTGELFF.

This clonotype was counted ten times or more. The chain couples TRBV6-6 to TRBJ1-1; D is uncertain. CDR3 size: 14 residues. V lost 4 bases and J 4 bases, leaving 13 bases between the germline ends. Germline V gene sequence: CDR1 MNHNY, CDR2 SVGAGI (reference sequence). CDR3 region: CASSSVGDFTEAFF. CDR3 nucleotides: TGTGCCAGCAGTTCCGTAGGTGATTTCACTGAAGCTTTCTTT.

This clonotype was recorded at least ten times. This chain joins TRBV7-2 and TRBJ2-3; tentatively, D is TRBD1 or TRBD2 (6 bases each). This CDR3 comprises 15 residues. V lost 2 bases, J lost 5 bases, and 14 bases lay in between. The germline V gene has CDR1 SGHTA and CDR2 FQGNSA. CDR3 in amino acids: CASSLSGGRVDTQYF. The CDR3 DNA follows: TGTGCCAGCAGCTTATCCGGGGGCCGGGTAGATACGCAGTATTTT. Filled out from reference TRBV7-2 and TRBJ2-3, the complete variable domain reads GAGVSQSPSNKVTEKGKDVELRCDPISGHTALYWYRQSLGQGLEFLIYFQGNSAPDKSGLPSDRFSAERTGGSVSTLTIQRTQQEDSAVYLCASSLSGGRVDTQYFGPGTRLTVL.

This clonotype has a handful of counts. V usage is TRBV11-1 and J usage is TRBJ2-7; D is perhaps TRBD2 (6 bases). There are 15 residues in the CDR3. The germline V gene encodes CDR1 SGHAT and CDR2 FQDESV (reference sequence). Trimming shortened V by 3 bases and J by 5 bases, and 17 bases separated the two germline ends. CDR3 nucleotide sequence: TGTGCCAGCAGCTTTTATGGAGGGATGGTGAACGAGCAGTACTTC. Amino acid sequence: CASSFYGGMVNEQYF.

The chain joins TRBV2 to TRBJ1-4; 9 nucleotides line up with TRBD1. Per the germline V gene, CDR1 is SNHLY and CDR2 is FYNNEI. V gave up 11 bases and J gave up 4 bases; unmatched junction bases: 14. The CDR3 loop spans 16 amino acids. CDR3 loop: CAAHRGLSVFNEKLFF. The DNA for the CDR3 is TGTGCCGCCCACAGGGGGCTCTCGGTATTTAATGAAAAACTGTTTTTT. Using reference TRBV2 and TRBJ1-4 for the parts outside the CDR3, the full variable domain is EPEVTQTPSHQVTQMGQEVILRCVPISNHLYFYWYRQILGQKVEFLVSFYNNEISEKSEIFDDQFSVERPDGSNFTLKIRSTKLEDSAMYFCAAHRGLSVFNEKLFFGSGTQLSVL.

This clonotype has a count of ten or more. The V and J genes are TRBV13 and TRBJ1-1; 8 bases match TRBD1. The ends lost 0 bases at V and 4 bases at J; junction bases unmatched: 4. This CDR3 comprises 15 residues. Germline values: CDR1 PRHDT, CDR2 FYEKMQ (reference sequence). Here the CDR3 DNA reads TGTGCCAGCAGCTTAGGGACAGGGGCCGGCACTGAAGCTTTCTTT. Amino acids: CASSLGTGAGTEAFF. The whole variable domain, remainder taken from reference TRBV13 and TRBJ1-1, is AAGVIQSPRHLIKEKRETATLKCYPIPRHDTVYWYQQGPGQDPQFLISFYEKMQSDKGSIPDRFSAQQFSDYHSELNMSSLELGDSALYFCASSLGTGAGTEAFFGQGTRLTVV.

This chain connects TRBV5-6 to TRBJ2-1, with TRBD1 matching 11 bases. Germline loops: CDR1 SGHDT, CDR2 YYEEEE. Unmatched junction bases numbered 9, after V lost 1 base and J lost 12 bases. The CDR3 loop spans 15 amino acids. The CDR3 protein is CASSLPGTGGDTQFF. Here the CDR3 DNA reads TGTGCCAGCAGCTTGCCGGGGACAGGGGGGGACACGCAGTTCTTC.

This clonotype was counted at least ten times. V and J are TRBV12-3 or TRBV12-4 and TRBJ2-2; D call uncertain. The CDR3 extends over 14 amino acids. V was shortened by 6 bases and J by 4 bases, with 12 bases between the two germline ends. DNA for the CDR3: TGTGCCAGCAGACGACCAGGATCCACCGGGGAGCTGTTTTTT. The encoded protein is CASRRPGSTGELFF.

V gene TRBV20-1 combines with J gene TRBJ1-2; 12 nucleotides match TRBD1. With V trimmed by 6 bases and J by 6 bases, 11 bases remained unmatched. Germline V gene lookup returns CDR1 DFQATT and CDR2 SNEGSKA (reference sequence). The CDR3 length is 15 residues. The CDR3 protein is CSASPSGTGGNGYTF. The CDR3 DNA follows: TGCAGTGCGAGCCCTTCAGGGACAGGGGGCAATGGCTACACCTTC.

At least ten counts were recorded for this clonotype. V is TRBV20-1 and J is TRBJ1-2; D is unclear. The CDR3 sequence is 9 residues long. In germline, CDR1 is DFQATT, CDR2 SNEGSKA (reference sequence). Trimming took 6 bases from V and 5 from J, leaving 4 bases between them. The CDR3, as DNA: TGCAGTGCGAGTTATGGCTACACCTTC. It specifies CSASYGYTF.

This clonotype has only a few counts. V gene TRBV7-2 combines with J gene TRBJ1-1; perhaps TRBD1 as D (5 bases). V gave up 3 bases and J gave up 3 bases, with 11 bases separating them. Germline V gene sequence: CDR1 SGHTA, CDR2 FQGNSA. The CDR3 length is 14 residues. CDR3 coding DNA: TGTGCCAGCAGCTTGATGCAGGGCTACACTGAAGCTTTCTTT. Amino acid sequence: CASSLMQGYTEAFF.

This clonotype was recorded at least ten times. The chain recombines TRBV6-2 or TRBV6-3 with TRBJ2-2; D is possibly TRBD2 (6 bases). The V and J ends lost 2 bases and 6 bases respectively, with 16 bases between them. The germline CDR1 and CDR2 sequences are MNHEY and SVGEGT. The CDR3 spans 16 residues. The CDR3, as DNA: TGTGCCAGCAGTTACCTTGGGCTAGGAGGGGCCGGGGAGCTGTTTTTT. Its protein is CASSYLGLGGAGELFF.

The V call is TRBV5-1, the J call TRBJ1-4; the D gene is possibly TRBD1 (6 bases). Germline loops: CDR1 SGHRS, CDR2 YFSETQ. The CDR3 runs 17 residues. Trimming took 4 bases from V and 3 from J, leaving 19 bases between them. CDR3: CASSRFFYREPNEKLFF. The CDR3 nucleotides read TGCGCCAGCAGCCGATTTTTTTACAGGGAGCCTAATGAAAAACTGTTTTTT.

Many counts were recorded for this clonotype. The rearrangement uses TRBV20-1 and TRBJ2-7; 9 bases are a match to TRBD1. The V and J ends lost 6 bases and 2 bases, in that order; junction bases with no gene match: 8. CDR3 length: 14 amino acids. Germline V CDR1 and CDR2: DFQATT, SNEGSKA (reference sequence). As DNA, the CDR3 is TGCAGTGCCTGCGGACAGGGGATTACCTACGAGCAGTACTTC. Translation: CSACGQGITYEQYF.

This clonotype has only a few counts. V is TRBV19 and J is TRBJ1-2; 7 nucleotides line up with TRBD1. The CDR3 runs to 16 residues. Germline-derived CDR1 and CDR2 are LNHDA and SQIVND (reference sequence). V shed 4 bases, J shed 0 bases, and the junction held 8 bases outside the gene matches. CDR3 amino acids: CASSTRTGGSNYGYTF. CDR3 DNA: TGTGCCAGTAGTACACGGACAGGCGGTTCTAACTATGGCTACACCTTC.

CDR3 DNA sequence: TGTGCCACCCAGGGGGCGGGCGGCAATCAGCCCCAGCATTTT. It codes for CATQGAGGNQPQHF. The V call is TRBV24-1, the J call TRBJ1-5; 8 bases fit TRBD1. The V gene end was trimmed by 9 bases and the J gene end by 2 bases; junction bases not matched to a gene: 5. Per germline, CDR1 KGHDR and CDR2 SFDVKD. The CDR3 spans 14 residues.